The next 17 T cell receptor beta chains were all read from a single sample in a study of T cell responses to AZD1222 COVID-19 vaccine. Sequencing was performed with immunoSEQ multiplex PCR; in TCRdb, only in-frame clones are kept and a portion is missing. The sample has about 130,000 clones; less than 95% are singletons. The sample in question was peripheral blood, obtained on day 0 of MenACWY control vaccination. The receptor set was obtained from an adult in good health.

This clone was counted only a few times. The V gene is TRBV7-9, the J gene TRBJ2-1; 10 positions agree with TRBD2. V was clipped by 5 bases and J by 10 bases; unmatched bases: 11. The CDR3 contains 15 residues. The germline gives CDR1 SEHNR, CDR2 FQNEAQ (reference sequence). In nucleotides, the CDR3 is TGTGCCAGCAGCCCCCGTGGAGCGGGGGGGCACGAGCAGTTCTTC. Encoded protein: CASSPRGAGGHEQFF.

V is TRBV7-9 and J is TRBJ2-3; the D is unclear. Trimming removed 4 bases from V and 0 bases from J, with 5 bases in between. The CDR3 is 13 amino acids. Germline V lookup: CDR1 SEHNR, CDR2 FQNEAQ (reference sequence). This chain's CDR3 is CASSSASTDTQYF. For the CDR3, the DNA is TGTGCCAGCAGCTCGGCTAGCACAGATACGCAGTATTTT. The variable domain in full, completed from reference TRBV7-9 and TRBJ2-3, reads DTGVSQNPRHKITKRGQNVTFRCDPISEHNRLYWYRQTLGQGPEFLTYFQNEAQLEKSRLLSDRFSAERPKGSFSTLEIQRTEQGDSAMYLCASSSASTDTQYFGPGTRLTVL.

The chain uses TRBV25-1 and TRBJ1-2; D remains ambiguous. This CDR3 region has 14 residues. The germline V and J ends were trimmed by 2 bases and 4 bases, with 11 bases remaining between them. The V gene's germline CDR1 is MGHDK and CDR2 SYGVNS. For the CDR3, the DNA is TGTGCCAGCAGTGAAAGGGTTGGAGTCTATGGCTACACCTTC. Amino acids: CASSERVGVYGYTF.

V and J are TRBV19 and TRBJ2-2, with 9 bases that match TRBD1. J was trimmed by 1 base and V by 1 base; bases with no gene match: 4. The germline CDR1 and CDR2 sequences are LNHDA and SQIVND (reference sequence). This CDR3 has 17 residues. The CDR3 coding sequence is TGTGCCAGTAGTATAGCACAGGGGGCCGAGAACACCGGGGAGCTGTTTTTT. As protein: CASSIAQGAENTGELFF.

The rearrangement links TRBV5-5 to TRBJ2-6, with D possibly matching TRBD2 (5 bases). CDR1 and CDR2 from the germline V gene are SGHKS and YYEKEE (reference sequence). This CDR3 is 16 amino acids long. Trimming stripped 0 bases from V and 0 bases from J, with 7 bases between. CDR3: CASSLAGNSGANVLTF. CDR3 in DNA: TGTGCCAGCAGCTTGGCCGGGAACTCTGGGGCCAACGTCCTGACTTTC.

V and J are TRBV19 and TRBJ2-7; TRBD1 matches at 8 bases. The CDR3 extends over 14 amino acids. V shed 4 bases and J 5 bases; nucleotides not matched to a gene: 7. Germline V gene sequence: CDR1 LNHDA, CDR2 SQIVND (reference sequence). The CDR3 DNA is TGTGCCAGTAGTACTCGACAGGGGCACCACGAGCAGTACGTC. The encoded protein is CASSTRQGHHEQYV.

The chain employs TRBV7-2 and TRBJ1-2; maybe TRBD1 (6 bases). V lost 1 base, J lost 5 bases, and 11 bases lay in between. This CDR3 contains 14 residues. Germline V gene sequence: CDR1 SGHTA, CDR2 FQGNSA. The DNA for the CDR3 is TGTGCCAGCAGCTTAGGTGGGGGCGGTTATGGCTACACCTTC. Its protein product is CASSLGGGGYGYTF.

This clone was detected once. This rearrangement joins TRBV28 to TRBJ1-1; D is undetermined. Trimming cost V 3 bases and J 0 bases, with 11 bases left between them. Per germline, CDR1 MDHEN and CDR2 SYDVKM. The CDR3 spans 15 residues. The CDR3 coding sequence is TGTGCCAGCAGTTTCCGTGGGAGCATGAACACTGAAGCTTTCTTT. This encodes CASSFRGSMNTEAFF.

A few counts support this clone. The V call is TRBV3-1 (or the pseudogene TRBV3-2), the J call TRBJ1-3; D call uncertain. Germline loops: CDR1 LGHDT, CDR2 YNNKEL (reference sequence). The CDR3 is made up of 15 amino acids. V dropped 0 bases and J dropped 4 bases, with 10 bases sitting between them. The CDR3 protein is CASSQEMTPGNTIYF. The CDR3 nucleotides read TGTGCCAGCAGCCAAGAAATGACACCCGGAAACACCATATATTTT.

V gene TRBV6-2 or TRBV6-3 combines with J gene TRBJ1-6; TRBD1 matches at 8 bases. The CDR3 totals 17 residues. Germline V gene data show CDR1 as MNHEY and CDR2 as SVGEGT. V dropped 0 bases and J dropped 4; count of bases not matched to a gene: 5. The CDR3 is CASSYSPGQEYNSPLHF. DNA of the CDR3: TGTGCCAGCAGTTACTCTCCGGGACAGGAGTATAATTCACCCCTCCACTTT.

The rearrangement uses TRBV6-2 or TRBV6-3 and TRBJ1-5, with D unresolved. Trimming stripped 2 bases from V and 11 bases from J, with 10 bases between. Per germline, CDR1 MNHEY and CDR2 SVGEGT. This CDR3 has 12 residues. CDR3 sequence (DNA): TGTGCCAGCAGTTACACCCGACGGGCCCAGCATTTT. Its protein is CASSYTRRAQHF.

CDR3 sequence (DNA): TGTGCCAGCAGCGGGCAGGGGAGCTCCTACGAGCAGTACTTC. Encoded protein: CASSGQGSSYEQYF. The chain is built from TRBV7-2 and TRBJ2-7; D is possibly TRBD1 (6 bases). The germline V gene encodes CDR1 SGHTA and CDR2 FQGNSA. CDR3 length equals 14 residues. Deletions cut 5 bases from V and 0 bases from J, with 11 bases between. The whole variable domain, filled in from reference TRBV7-2 and TRBJ2-7, reads GAGVSQSPSNKVTEKGKDVELRCDPISGHTALYWYRQSLGQGLEFLIYFQGNSAPDKSGLPSDRFSAERTGGSVSTLTIQRTQQEDSAVYLCASSGQGSSYEQYFGPGTRLTVT.

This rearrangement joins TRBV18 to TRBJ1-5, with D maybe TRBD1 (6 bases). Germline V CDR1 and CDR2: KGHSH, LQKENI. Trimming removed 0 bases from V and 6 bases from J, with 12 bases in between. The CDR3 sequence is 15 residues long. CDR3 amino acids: CASSPPGGGLQPQHF. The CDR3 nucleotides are TGTGCCAGCTCACCACCGGGGGGGGGCCTTCAGCCCCAGCATTTT.

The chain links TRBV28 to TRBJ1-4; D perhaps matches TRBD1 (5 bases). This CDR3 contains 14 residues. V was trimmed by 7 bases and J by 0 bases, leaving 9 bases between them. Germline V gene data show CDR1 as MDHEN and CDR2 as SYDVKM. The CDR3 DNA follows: TGTGCCAGCAAACAGGACGCAACTAATGAAAAACTGTTTTTT. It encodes CASKQDATNEKLFF.

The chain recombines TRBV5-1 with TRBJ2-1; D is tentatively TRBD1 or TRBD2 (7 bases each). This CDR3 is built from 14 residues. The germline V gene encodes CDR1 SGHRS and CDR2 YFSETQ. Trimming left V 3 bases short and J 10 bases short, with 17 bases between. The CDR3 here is CASSSGRGLGEQFF. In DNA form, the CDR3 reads TGCGCCAGCAGCTCTGGGAGGGGGCTGGGGGAGCAGTTCTTC.

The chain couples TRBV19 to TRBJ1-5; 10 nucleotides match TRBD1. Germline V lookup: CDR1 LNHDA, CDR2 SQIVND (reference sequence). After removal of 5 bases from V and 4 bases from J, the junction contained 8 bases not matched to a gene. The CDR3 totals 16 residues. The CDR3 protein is CASSPRTGGTNQPQHF. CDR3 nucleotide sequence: TGTGCCAGTAGTCCAAGGACAGGGGGGACAAATCAGCCCCAGCATTTT.

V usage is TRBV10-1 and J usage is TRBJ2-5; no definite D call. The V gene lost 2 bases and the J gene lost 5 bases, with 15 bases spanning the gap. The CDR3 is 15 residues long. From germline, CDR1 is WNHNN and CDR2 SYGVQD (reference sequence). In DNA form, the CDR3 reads TGCGCCAGCAGTGAGACGGTCACCAGCCATGAGACCCAGTACTTC. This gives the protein CASSETVTSHETQYF.